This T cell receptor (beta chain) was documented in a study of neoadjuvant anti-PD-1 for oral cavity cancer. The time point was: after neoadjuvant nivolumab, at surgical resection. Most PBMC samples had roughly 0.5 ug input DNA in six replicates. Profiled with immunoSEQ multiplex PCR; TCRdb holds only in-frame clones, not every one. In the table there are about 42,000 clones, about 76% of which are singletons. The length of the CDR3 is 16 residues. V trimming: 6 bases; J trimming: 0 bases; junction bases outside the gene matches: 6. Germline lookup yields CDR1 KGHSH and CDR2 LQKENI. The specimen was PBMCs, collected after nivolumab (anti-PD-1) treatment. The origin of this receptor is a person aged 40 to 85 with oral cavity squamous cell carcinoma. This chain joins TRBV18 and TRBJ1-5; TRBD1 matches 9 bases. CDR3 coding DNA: TGTGCCAGCTCCGGGACAGGGACATTTAGCAATCAGCCCCAGCATTTT. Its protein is CASSGTGTFSNQPQHF.